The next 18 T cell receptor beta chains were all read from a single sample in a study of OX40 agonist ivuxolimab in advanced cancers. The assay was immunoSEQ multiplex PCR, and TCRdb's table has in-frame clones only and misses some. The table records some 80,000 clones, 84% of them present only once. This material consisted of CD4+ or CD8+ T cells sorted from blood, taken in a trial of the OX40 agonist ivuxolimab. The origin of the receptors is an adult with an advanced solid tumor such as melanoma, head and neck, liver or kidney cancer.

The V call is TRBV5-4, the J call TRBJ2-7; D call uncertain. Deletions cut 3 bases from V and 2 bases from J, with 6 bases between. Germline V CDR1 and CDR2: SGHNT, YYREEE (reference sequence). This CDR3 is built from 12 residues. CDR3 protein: CASSSDPYEQYF. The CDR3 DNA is TGTGCCAGCAGCTCGGACCCCTACGAGCAGTACTTC.

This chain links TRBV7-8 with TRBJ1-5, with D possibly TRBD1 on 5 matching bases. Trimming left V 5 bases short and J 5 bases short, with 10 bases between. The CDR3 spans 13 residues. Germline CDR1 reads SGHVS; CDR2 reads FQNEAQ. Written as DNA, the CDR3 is TGTGCCAGCAGCGCGGGACTTTATCAGCCCCAGCATTTT. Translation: CASSAGLYQPQHF. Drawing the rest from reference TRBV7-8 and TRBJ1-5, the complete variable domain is GAGVSQSPRYKVAKRGQDVALRCDPISGHVSLFWYQQALGQGPEFLTYFQNEAQLDKSGLPSDRFFAERPEGSVSTLKIQRTQQEDSAVYLCASSAGLYQPQHFGDGTRLSIL.

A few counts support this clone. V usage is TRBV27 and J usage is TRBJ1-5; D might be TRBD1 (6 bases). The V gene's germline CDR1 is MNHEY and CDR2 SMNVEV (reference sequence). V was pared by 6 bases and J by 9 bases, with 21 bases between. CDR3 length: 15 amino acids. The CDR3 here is CASRAKVIGGTPQHF. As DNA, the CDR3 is TGTGCCAGCAGGGCCAAGGTGATCGGGGGCACGCCCCAGCATTTT.

CDR3 in amino acids: CATGGGVNTGELFF. The CDR3 DNA follows: TGTGCCACCGGGGGGGGAGTTAACACCGGGGAGCTGTTTTTT. The chain has TRBV28 and TRBJ2-2; 8 bases fit TRBD2. This CDR3 comprises 14 residues. J gave up 2 bases and V 10 bases, and 6 bases lay outside the gene matches. The germline V gene encodes CDR1 MDHEN and CDR2 SYDVKM.

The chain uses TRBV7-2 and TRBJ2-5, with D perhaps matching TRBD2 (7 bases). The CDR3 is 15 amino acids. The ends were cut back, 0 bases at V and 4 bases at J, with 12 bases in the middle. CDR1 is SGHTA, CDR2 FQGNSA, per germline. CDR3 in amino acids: CASSLAGGRTETQYF. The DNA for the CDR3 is TGTGCCAGCAGCTTAGCGGGGGGGCGGACAGAGACCCAGTACTTC. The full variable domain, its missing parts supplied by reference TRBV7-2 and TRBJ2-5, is GAGVSQSPSNKVTEKGKDVELRCDPISGHTALYWYRQSLGQGLEFLIYFQGNSAPDKSGLPSDRFSAERTGGSVSTLTIQRTQQEDSAVYLCASSLAGGRTETQYFGPGTRLLVL.

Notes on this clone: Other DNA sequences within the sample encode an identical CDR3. The CDR3 DNA follows: TGCGCCAGCAGCTCGGGGCTAGCGGGAGGCACAGATACGCAGTATTTT. This codes for CASSSGLAGGTDTQYF. This chain uses TRBV5-1 with TRBJ2-3, with 10 nucleotides matching TRBD2. J lost 1 base, V lost 3 bases, and 5 bases had no gene match. The CDR3 spans 16 residues. Germline loops: CDR1 SGHRS, CDR2 YFSETQ.

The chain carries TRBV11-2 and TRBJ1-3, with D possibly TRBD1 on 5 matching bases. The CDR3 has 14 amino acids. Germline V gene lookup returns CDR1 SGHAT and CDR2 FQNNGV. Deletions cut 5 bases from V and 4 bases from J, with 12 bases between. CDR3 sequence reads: CASSARQLGNTIYF. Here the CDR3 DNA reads TGTGCCAGCAGCGCAAGACAGTTGGGAAACACCATATATTTT.

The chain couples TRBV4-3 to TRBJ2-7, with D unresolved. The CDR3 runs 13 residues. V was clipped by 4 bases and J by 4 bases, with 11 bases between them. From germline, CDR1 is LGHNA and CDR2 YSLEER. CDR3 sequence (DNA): TGCGCCAGCAGCCGAGCCGGTGGGTACGAGCAGTACTTC. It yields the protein CASSRAGGYEQYF.

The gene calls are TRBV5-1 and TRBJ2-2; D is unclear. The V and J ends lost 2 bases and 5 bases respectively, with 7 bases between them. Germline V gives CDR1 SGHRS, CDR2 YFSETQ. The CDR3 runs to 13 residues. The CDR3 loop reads CASSFSSTGELFF. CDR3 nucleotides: TGCGCCAGCAGCTTCTCGAGTACCGGGGAGCTGTTTTTT. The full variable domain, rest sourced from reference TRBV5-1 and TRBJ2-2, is KAGVTQTPRYLIKTRGQQVTLSCSPISGHRSVSWYQQTPGQGLQFLFEYFSETQRNKGNFPGRFSGRQFSNSRSEMNVSTLELGDSALYLCASSFSSTGELFFGEGSRLTVL.

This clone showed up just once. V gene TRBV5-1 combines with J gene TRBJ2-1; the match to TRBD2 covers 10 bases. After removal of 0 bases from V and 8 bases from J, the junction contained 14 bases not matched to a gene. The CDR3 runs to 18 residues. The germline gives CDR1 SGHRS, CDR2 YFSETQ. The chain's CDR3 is CASSLGGVRASGRDEQFF. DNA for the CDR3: TGCGCCAGCAGCTTGGGGGGCGTTAGGGCTAGCGGGAGAGATGAGCAGTTCTTC. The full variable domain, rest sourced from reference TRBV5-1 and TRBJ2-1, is KAGVTQTPRYLIKTRGQQVTLSCSPISGHRSVSWYQQTPGQGLQFLFEYFSETQRNKGNFPGRFSGRQFSNSRSEMNVSTLELGDSALYLCASSLGGVRASGRDEQFFGPGTRLTVL.

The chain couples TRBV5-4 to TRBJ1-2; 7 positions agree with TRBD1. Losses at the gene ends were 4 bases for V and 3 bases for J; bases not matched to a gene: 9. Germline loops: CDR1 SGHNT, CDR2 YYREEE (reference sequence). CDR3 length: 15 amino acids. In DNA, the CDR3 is TGTGCCAGCAGCCCCTACAGACAGGGCTACTATGGCTACACCTTC. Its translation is CASSPYRQGYYGYTF.

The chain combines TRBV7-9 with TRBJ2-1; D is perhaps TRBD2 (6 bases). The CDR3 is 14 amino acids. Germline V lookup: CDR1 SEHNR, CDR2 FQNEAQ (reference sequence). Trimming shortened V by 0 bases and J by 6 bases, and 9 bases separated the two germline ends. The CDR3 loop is CASSLARGINEQFF. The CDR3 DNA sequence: TGTGCCAGCAGCTTAGCGCGGGGAATCAATGAGCAGTTCTTC.

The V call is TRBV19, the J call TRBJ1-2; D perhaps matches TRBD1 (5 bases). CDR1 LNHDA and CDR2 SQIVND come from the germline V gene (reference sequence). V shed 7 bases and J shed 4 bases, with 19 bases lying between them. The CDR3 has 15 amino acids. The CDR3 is CASTLRFGGGYGYTF. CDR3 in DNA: TGTGCCAGTACCCTAAGATTCGGGGGGGGCTATGGCTACACCTTC.

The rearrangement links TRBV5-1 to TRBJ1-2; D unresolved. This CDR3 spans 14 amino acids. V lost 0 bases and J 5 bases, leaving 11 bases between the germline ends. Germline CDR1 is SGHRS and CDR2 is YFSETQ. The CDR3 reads CASSLGAAPYGYTF. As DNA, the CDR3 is TGCGCCAGCAGCTTGGGGGCAGCCCCGTATGGCTACACCTTC.

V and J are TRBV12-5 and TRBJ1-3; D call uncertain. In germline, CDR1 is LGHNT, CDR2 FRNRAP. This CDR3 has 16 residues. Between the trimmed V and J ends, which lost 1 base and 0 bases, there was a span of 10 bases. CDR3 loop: CASGLGTPVSGNTIYF. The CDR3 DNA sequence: TGTGCTAGTGGTTTGGGTACCCCGGTCTCTGGAAACACCATATATTTT.

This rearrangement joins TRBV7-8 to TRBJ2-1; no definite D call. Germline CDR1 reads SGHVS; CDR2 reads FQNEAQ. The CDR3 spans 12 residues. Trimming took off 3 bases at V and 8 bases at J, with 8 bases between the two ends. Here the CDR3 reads CASSLNTDEQFF. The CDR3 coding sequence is TGTGCCAGCAGCTTGAACACGGATGAGCAGTTCTTC.

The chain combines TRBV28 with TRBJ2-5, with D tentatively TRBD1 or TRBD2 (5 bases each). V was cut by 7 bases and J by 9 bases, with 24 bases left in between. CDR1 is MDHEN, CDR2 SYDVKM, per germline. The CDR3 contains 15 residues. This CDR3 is CASTSTGADRASQYF. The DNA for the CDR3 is TGTGCCAGCACTTCAACCGGGGCAGATCGGGCGTCCCAGTACTTC.

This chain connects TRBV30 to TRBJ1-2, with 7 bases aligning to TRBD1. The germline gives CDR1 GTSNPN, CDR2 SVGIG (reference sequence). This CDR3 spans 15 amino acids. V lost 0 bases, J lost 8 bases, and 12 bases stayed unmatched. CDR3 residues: CAWSVNRGPMRGYTF. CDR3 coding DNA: TGTGCCTGGAGTGTCAACAGGGGACCTATGAGAGGCTACACCTTC.